This note documents a single T cell receptor beta chain sequence. Its antigen is unidentified. The same CDR3 arises from other DNA sequences in this sample as well. These data originate in a study of T cell responses to AZD1222 COVID-19 vaccine. Study-wide results and caveats: Regions 160-218 and 743-854 held dominance among vaccine-associated CD4 TCRs, which spanned spike. Baseline testing showed seropositivity in only five to seven AZD1222 recipients. A mostly white British donor set with more females was recruited, and clonal diversity was possibly underestimated.

The germline V gene has CDR1 ENHRY and CDR2 SYGVKD. The CDR3 length is 12 residues. V was shortened by 6 bases and J by 2 bases, with 8 bases between the two germline ends. Sequenced by immunoSEQ multiplex PCR; TCRdb stores in-frame clones only, minus some. The table lists 65,000 to 85,000 clones, approximately 83% of them singletons. This material consisted of peripheral blood, taken 28 days after the second AZD1222 dose. The chain joins TRBV10-3 to TRBJ2-7, with a tentative D call TRBD1 (6 bases). The receptor was derived from an adult who received the AZD1222 COVID-19 vaccine. The CDR3, as DNA: TGTGCCATCAGCGGACAGACCTACGAGCAGTACTTC. Translating it yields CAISGQTYEQYF.